This T cell receptor (beta chain) appears in the sequencing data of a study of blood T cell repertoires in COVID-19. The repertoire was sequenced with immunoSEQ multiplex PCR; TCRdb's copy has only in-frame clones and lacks some. Among roughly 200,000 clones, 83% were seen once, and the ten largest hold roughly 8.6%. Germline loops: CDR1 SGHRS, CDR2 YFSETQ. V lost 0 bases, J lost 4 bases, and 15 bases lay in between. There are 16 residues in the CDR3. This clonotype was obtained from a man aged 40-49 years with active or convalescent COVID-19. The specimen was peripheral blood. The rearrangement uses TRBV5-1 and TRBJ2-3, with a possible D match to TRBD2 (6 bases). CDR3 bases: TGCGCCAGCAGCTTGGCCGTTGGCGGCGGGGCAGATACGCAGTATTTT. It translates to CASSLAVGGGADTQYF.